Following are 19 T cell receptor beta chains from one sample sequenced in a study of T cells in Graves' hyperthyroidism and ophthalmopathy. RNA transcripts provided the source from which TCR beta CDR3 regions were amplified. First-round RT-PCR with HTBI primers amplified the TCR CDR3 region. TCRdb redid the calling of the multiplex PCR reads with MiXCR, one entry per CDR3 protein. The repertoire includes approximately 300,000 distinct CDR3 sequences, roughly 17% of them detected once, and around a third sits in the top ten. Specimen: blood. The receptors come from a man younger than 45 with Graves' hyperthyroidism.

This clonotype was found many times. The chain is built from TRBV11-2 and TRBJ2-1, with D unresolved. Trimming took off 6 bases at V and 6 bases at J, with 9 bases between the two ends. Germline CDR1 SGHAT, CDR2 FQNNGV. This CDR3 contains 12 residues. Written as DNA, the CDR3 is TGTGCCAGCAGTAAAGAACGCAATGAGCAGTTCTTC. It translates to CASSKERNEQFF.

There are many counts of this clonotype. This chain uses TRBV18 with TRBJ2-1, with a tentative D call TRBD1 (6 bases). This CDR3 is built from 15 residues. From germline, CDR1 is KGHSH and CDR2 LQKENI. V lost 3 bases, J lost 2 bases, and 11 bases lay in between. CDR3 coding DNA: TGTGCCAGCTCACCGTCCGGGACACCCTACAATGAGCAGTTCTTC. This gives the protein CASSPSGTPYNEQFF.

This clonotype was observed at least ten times. The rearrangement links TRBV11-1 to TRBJ1-1; D remains ambiguous. V was shortened by 4 bases and J by 0 bases, with 12 bases between the two germline ends. This CDR3 has 15 residues. Per germline, CDR1 SGHAT and CDR2 FQDESV (reference sequence). CDR3: CASSSDMAVNTEAFF. The CDR3, as DNA: TGTGCCAGCAGCTCCGATATGGCCGTGAACACTGAAGCTTTCTTT.

Concerning this clonotype itself: A read error may explain this, as a much larger clone is one base away. This rearrangement joins TRBV11-2 to TRBJ2-3; 7 bases are shared with TRBD2. The germline V gene encodes CDR1 SGHAT and CDR2 FQNNGV. The CDR3 runs 14 residues. The trim removed 7 bases at V and 4 bases at J, leaving 8 bases unmatched. DNA for the CDR3: TGTGCCAGCATCCCTAGCGGCGGTGCAGATACGCAGTATTTT. It codes for CASIPSGGADTQYF.

This clonotype was found many times. The rearrangement joins TRBV11-2 to TRBJ2-2; D unclear. This CDR3 is 14 amino acids long. The V gene lost 1 base and the J gene lost 5 bases, with 8 bases spanning the gap. CDR1 SGHAT and CDR2 FQNNGV come from the germline V gene. The CDR3 loop reads CASSLGPGTGELFF. The CDR3 nucleotides are TGTGCCAGCAGCTTAGGTCCGGGTACCGGGGAGCTGTTTTTT.

This clonotype was seen many times. The chain's CDR3 is CASSLVGIYGYTF. The CDR3 DNA follows: TGCGCCAGCAGCTTGGTAGGGATCTATGGCTACACCTTC. The chain has TRBV5-1 and TRBJ1-2, with D unclear. Germline V lookup: CDR1 SGHRS, CDR2 YFSETQ. Trimming removed 0 bases from V and 4 bases from J, with 7 bases in between. The CDR3 runs to 13 residues.

This clonotype has more than one count but fewer than ten. This sequence joins TRBV7-9 and TRBJ2-7; 7 bases align to TRBD2. The CDR3 is 18 amino acids. V lost 0 bases, J lost 0 bases, and 11 bases stayed unmatched. In germline, CDR1 is SEHNR, CDR2 FQNEAQ (reference sequence). The CDR3 region is CASSLARLGGRSSYEQYF. CDR3 in DNA: TGTGCCAGCAGCTTAGCGCGTCTTGGCGGGAGAAGCTCCTACGAGCAGTACTTC.

The chain couples TRBV29-1 to TRBJ2-5; 9 positions agree with TRBD2. Germline V gives CDR1 SQVTM, CDR2 ANQGSEA. The CDR3 is 16 amino acids. V shed 7 bases, J shed 0 bases, and the junction held 12 bases outside the gene matches. The CDR3 loop reads CSALSGRTRNQETQYF. CDR3 in DNA: TGCAGCGCACTTAGCGGGAGAACCAGAAACCAAGAGACCCAGTACTTC.

This clonotype was recorded a few times. This sequence joins TRBV5-6 and TRBJ2-7, with 7 bases matching TRBD2. CDR3 length: 15 residues. Germline V lookup: CDR1 SGHDT, CDR2 YYEEEE. V lost 4 bases, J lost 6 bases, and 13 bases stayed unmatched. The CDR3 region is CASSTGGRGSFEQYF. The CDR3 nucleotides read TGTGCCAGCAGCACGGGAGGTCGGGGTAGCTTCGAGCAGTACTTC. Filled out from reference TRBV5-6 and TRBJ2-7, the complete variable domain reads DAGVTQSPTHLIKTRGQQVTLRCSPKSGHDTVSWYQQALGQGPQFIFQYYEEEERQRGNFPDRFSGHQFPNYSSELNVNALLLGDSALYLCASSTGGRGSFEQYFGPGTRLTVT.

The V and J genes are TRBV4-2 and TRBJ2-7; TRBD2 aligns across 13 bases. J lost 5 bases, V lost 4 bases, and 8 bases had no gene match. The CDR3 is 16 amino acids. CDR1 and CDR2 from the germline V gene are LGHNA and YNFKEQ. CDR3 in amino acids: CASSRLTSGGADEQYF. In DNA form, the CDR3 reads TGTGCCAGCAGCCGGTTAACTAGCGGGGGGGCGGACGAGCAGTACTTC.

This clonotype was found many times. The CDR3 loop reads CAISEGGGTDTQYF. The CDR3 coding sequence is TGTGCCATCAGTGAGGGCGGGGGAACAGATACGCAGTATTTT. V is TRBV10-3 and J is TRBJ2-3; 7 bases align to TRBD2. Germline assignment: CDR1 ENHRY and CDR2 SYGVKD. Unmatched junction bases numbered 2, after V lost 2 bases and J lost 3 bases. The CDR3 is 14 residues long.

V is TRBV12-3 or TRBV12-4 and J is TRBJ2-7; D is ambiguous. The V gene lost 8 bases and the J gene lost 5 bases, with 13 bases spanning the gap. This CDR3 is built from 12 residues. The CDR3 sequence is CASEGFDDEQYF. In DNA, the CDR3 is TGTGCCAGCGAAGGGTTCGACGACGAGCAGTACTTC.

Many counts were recorded for this clonotype. For the CDR3, the DNA is TGTGCCAGCAATCGTCTAGGCGGACGCTCCTACGAGCAGTACTTC. Translating gives CASNRLGGRSYEQYF. The chain links TRBV12-3 or TRBV12-4 to TRBJ2-7; no definite D call. The V end lost 7 bases, the J end lost 0 bases, and 16 bases lay between the germline ends. The CDR3 runs to 15 residues.

The sample holds many counts of this clonotype. This chain uses TRBV11-2 with TRBJ1-4, with TRBD1 matching 10 bases. Germline V gene lookup returns CDR1 SGHAT and CDR2 FQNNGV. Losses at the gene ends were 5 bases for V and 8 bases for J; bases not matched to a gene: 8. CDR3 length equals 15 residues. CDR3 sequence: CASSQTGTGDEKLFF. As DNA, the CDR3 is TGTGCCAGCAGCCAAACCGGGACAGGGGACGAAAAACTGTTTTTT.

This clonotype was counted at least ten times. The chain employs TRBV27 and TRBJ2-3, with D uncertain. Deletions cut 6 bases from V and 1 base from J, with 20 bases between. CDR3 length: 17 amino acids. Germline values: CDR1 MNHEY, CDR2 SMNVEV (reference sequence). This CDR3 reads CASSRRRAEWGTDTQYF. The CDR3 DNA reads as TGTGCCAGCAGCCGACGAAGGGCAGAATGGGGCACAGATACGCAGTATTTT.

This clonotype was found many times. The V call is TRBV11-2, the J call TRBJ2-7; 9 nucleotides match TRBD2. This CDR3 is 14 amino acids long. The trim removed 4 bases at V and 7 bases at J, leaving 8 bases unmatched. Germline V gene sequence: CDR1 SGHAT, CDR2 FQNNGV. The CDR3 nucleotides read TGTGCCAGCAGCTCGGCGGGAGGGCCGGGAGAGCAGTACTTC. Translated, it gives CASSSAGGPGEQYF.

This clonotype was seen ten or more times. The rearrangement joins TRBV2 to TRBJ2-5; D is unclear. The V gene lost 7 bases and the J gene lost 2 bases, with 5 bases spanning the gap. The CDR3 loop spans 11 amino acids. The germline V gene has CDR1 SNHLY and CDR2 FYNNEI. CDR3 region: CASTGQETQYF. In DNA, the CDR3 is TGTGCCAGCACCGGACAAGAGACCCAGTACTTC.

This clonotype was observed many times. The chain employs TRBV11-2 and TRBJ2-1; D gene ambiguous. V shed 5 bases and J shed 2 bases, with 10 bases lying between them. CDR1 and CDR2 from the germline V gene are SGHAT and FQNNGV. There are 14 residues in the CDR3. CDR3 in amino acids: CASSPIGAYNEQFF. The DNA of the CDR3 is TGTGCCAGCAGCCCGATTGGCGCCTACAATGAGCAGTTCTTC.

The chain employs TRBV18 and TRBJ1-2, with D unresolved. Trimming took off 3 bases at V and 7 bases at J, with 15 bases between the two ends. This CDR3 contains 14 residues. Germline V gene sequence: CDR1 KGHSH, CDR2 LQKENI. CDR3 sequence (DNA): TGTGCCAGCTCACCGAGGGCGGGGAACGCTGGCTACACCTTC. Amino acid sequence: CASSPRAGNAGYTF.